This record concerns one T cell receptor beta chain sequence. Its antigen is as yet unknown. This entry comes from a study of T cell repertoires in cytomegalovirus infection. On the study more broadly: CMV epitopes in the study were HLA-C-restricted (recently identified) and HLA-B-restricted (well studied). An indication of both CMV infection and matching HLA type came from public TCR beta signatures.

Germline V gene data show CDR1 as SGHVS and CDR2 as FNYEAQ. The CDR3 length is 13 residues. The V gene end was trimmed by 5 bases and the J gene end by 6 bases; junction bases not matched to a gene: 3. Study-wide points: Dominant in the ex vivo response were TCR beta clonotypes restricted by HLA-C and specific for CMV. CMV carriers with the relevant HLA were identified by cumulative public TCR beta family frequency.

Each CDR3 protein is one row after TCRdb ran MiXCR on the reads. In the table there are 400,000 to 600,000 distinct CDR3 sequences, about 39% of which are singletons. The chain couples TRBV7-6 to TRBJ2-1, with 8 bases identical to TRBD1. The TCR sequence derives from a human donor in good health (CMV status not recorded). Some clones in this sample may be carry-over from other donors' samples. This specimen was cultured PBMCs, taken from culture after CMV antigen stimulation. CDR3 region: CASSQDRANEQFF. The CDR3 region has the DNA TGTGCCAGCAGCCAGGACAGGGCCAATGAGCAGTTCTTC.